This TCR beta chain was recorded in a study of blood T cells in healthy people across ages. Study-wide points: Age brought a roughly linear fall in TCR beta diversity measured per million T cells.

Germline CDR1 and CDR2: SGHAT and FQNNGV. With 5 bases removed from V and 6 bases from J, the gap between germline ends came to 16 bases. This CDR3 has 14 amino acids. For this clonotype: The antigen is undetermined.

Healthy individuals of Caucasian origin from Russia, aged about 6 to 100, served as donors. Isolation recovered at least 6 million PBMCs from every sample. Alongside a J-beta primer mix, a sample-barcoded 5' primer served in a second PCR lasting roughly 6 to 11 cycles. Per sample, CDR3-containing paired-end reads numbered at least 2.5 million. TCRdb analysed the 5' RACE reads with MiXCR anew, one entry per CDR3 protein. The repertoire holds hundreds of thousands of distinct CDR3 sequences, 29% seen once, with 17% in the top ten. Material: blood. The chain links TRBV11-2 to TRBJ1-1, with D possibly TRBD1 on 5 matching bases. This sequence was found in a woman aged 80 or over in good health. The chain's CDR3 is CASSPRAGTPEAFF. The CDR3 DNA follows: TGTGCCAGCAGCCCCCGCGCAGGGACCCCTGAAGCTTTCTTT.